The clone carrying this T cell receptor beta chain was seen only a few times. The sample belongs to a study of blood T cell repertoires in COVID-19. Study summary: In each case, the material was cDNA or gDNA derived from T cells, B-cell-depleted T cells, or PBMCs.

Authors' data handling: From reference gene primer amplification, estimates of nucleated cell counts were derived. Assay used: immunoSEQ multiplex PCR; TCRdb lists only in-frame clones, some missing. V, J and clone size are taken as reported in that table, and D and trimming were inferred from the DNA itself. The sample holds about 400,000 clones, about 86% seen once. This clonotype originated in a woman in her sixties or seventies with COVID-19, enrolled during active disease. The specimen sequenced was peripheral blood.

CDR3 DNA: TGTGCCAGCAGTCTAGGGGGCTCCGGGGAGCTGTTTTTT. Protein product: CASSLGGSGELFF. The genes are TRBV28 and TRBJ2-2; 7 bases line up with TRBD1. The CDR3 loop spans 13 amino acids. V lost 5 bases and J lost 6; bases outside the gene matches: 3. Germline loops: CDR1 MDHEN, CDR2 SYDVKM.